The present T cell receptor beta chain was sequenced within a study of blood T cell repertoires in COVID-19 (dated by TCRdb to 2020 to 2021). General notes on the study: Collaborator samples came from the United States, Italy and Spain and covered acute and convalescent phases of COVID-19. The prospective study material was composed of cDNA or gDNA derived from T cells, B-cell-depleted T cells, or PBMCs. The dataset comprised deeply sampled blood TCRbeta repertoires from subjects exposed to, actively infected with, or recovered from COVID-19. The repertoires were made available in a free public database intended to serve as a resource for research on the immune response to SARS-CoV-2. Samples came from the ongoing ImmuneRACE study (first 160 participants) plus 1,254 subjects from 6 global collaborators. The sample metadata nearly always contained a de-identified subject ID, COVID-19 status, age in years and sex. Where available, HLA class I and class II types were obtained from metadata supplied by the sample provider rather than from assay-based typing.

A distance of 14 bases separates the germline ends of V and J, which lose 0 bases and 4 bases respectively. Reading from cysteine to phenylalanine, the CDR3 counts 16 amino acids. Only CDR3 DNA is held: 48 bases, read in frame from base 1. The germline V gene encodes CDR1 SGHKS and CDR2 YYEKEE (reference sequence). The collaborating institutions used their own protocols to collect whole blood in K2EDTA tubes. For TCRbeta analysis, collaborator samples were shipped as frozen whole blood, as isolated PBMCs, or as DNA extracted from either sample type. On the study overall, not on this receptor specifically: The quantity of clinical and demographic metadata differed by source and by participant and was supplied without curation.

TCRbeta CDR3 regions were amplified from genomic DNA by means of the immunoSEQ Assay, a bias-controlled multiplex PCR. Regarding the original processing steps: The number of nucleated cells in each sample was estimated from the amplification of reference gene primers within the assay. Sequence reads were collapsed and filtered to measure the absolute abundance of every unique TCRbeta CDR3 rearrangement. For each sample, productive Simpson clonality was calculated as the square root of Simpson's diversity index across productive rearrangements. TCRdb retrieved this table from immuneACCESS and kept in-frame rearrangements only. Not all clones are present; in checked studies, unresolved V genes account for under half, and no reason is known for the remainder. That table is the source of V, J and clone size, and D and trimming were worked out from the DNA. In this sample the table shows under 55,000 clones, 86% of which occur a single time. 5% to 6% of the sample belongs to the ten largest clones.

This clone occurred once. Its binding antigen is unknown. Base qualities are not at hand, and no much larger clone is one base apart. This receptor was identified in a man in his forties with active COVID-19. Sequenced sample: peripheral blood. The rearrangement joined TRBV5-5 to TRBJ2-1; the D gene is possibly TRBD2, with 5 bases matching. The nucleotide sequence is given as TGTGCCAGCAGCTTGGGACCGAGGGATTCGTACAATGAGCAGTTCTTC. This translates into CASSLGPRDSYNEQFF.